The source of this TCR beta chain is a study of blood T cell repertoires in COVID-19. Overall study context: Researchers got acute and convalescent COVID-19 samples from the United States, Italy and Spain. PBMCs, B-cell-depleted T cells, or T cells provided the cDNA or gDNA that made up the material.

V lost 4 bases to trimming and J lost 8 bases, with 21 bases between them. The CDR3 has 16 residues. Per the germline V gene, CDR1 is SGHRS and CDR2 is YFSETQ. Profiling relied on immunoSEQ multiplex PCR, and the TCRdb table lists in-frame clones only, not all of them. This table has 270,000 or so clones, 65% to 85% appearing once. This receptor was identified in a human donor with COVID-19, enrolled during active disease. The donor label of this sample is uncertain. The specimen was peripheral blood. This rearrangement joins TRBV5-1 to TRBJ1-4; D is possibly TRBD1 (5 bases). The chain's CDR3 is CASSAQGDKVSEKLFF. The DNA for the CDR3 is TGCGCCAGCAGCGCTCAGGGCGATAAGGTTTCGGAAAAACTGTTTTTT. The full variable domain, with the rest looked up from reference TRBV5-1 and TRBJ1-4, is KAGVTQTPRYLIKTRGQQVTLSCSPISGHRSVSWYQQTPGQGLQFLFEYFSETQRNKGNFPGRFSGRQFSNSRSEMNVSTLELGDSALYLCASSAQGDKVSEKLFFGSGTQLSVL.